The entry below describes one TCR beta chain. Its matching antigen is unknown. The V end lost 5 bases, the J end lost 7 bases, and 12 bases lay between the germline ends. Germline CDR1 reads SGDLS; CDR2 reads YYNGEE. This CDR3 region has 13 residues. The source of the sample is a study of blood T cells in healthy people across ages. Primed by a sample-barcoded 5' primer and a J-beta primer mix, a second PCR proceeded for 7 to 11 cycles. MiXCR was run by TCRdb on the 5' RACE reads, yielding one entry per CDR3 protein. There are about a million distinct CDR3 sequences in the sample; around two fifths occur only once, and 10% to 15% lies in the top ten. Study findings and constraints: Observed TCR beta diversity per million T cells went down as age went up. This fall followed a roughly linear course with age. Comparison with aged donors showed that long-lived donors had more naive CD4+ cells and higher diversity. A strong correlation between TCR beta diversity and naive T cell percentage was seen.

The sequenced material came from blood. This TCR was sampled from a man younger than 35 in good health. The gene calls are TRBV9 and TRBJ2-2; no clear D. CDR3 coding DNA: TGTGCCAGCAGAACGGAGCCGCACGGGGAGCTGTTTTTT. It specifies CASRTEPHGELFF.